A selection of T cell receptor beta chains follows, all from one sample in a study of T and B cells in COVID-19 patients. TCRdb reprocessed the multiplex PCR reads via MiXCR and lists one record per CDR3 protein. This sample has fewer than 15,000 distinct CDR3 sequences; more than 25% occur once, and the top ten carry roughly 29%. The specimen sequenced was blood. Receptors were obtained from a human donor who had recovered from COVID-19. The CDR3 runs from the conserved cysteine through the conserved F or W. A D gene is named only where the DNA matches it firmly. Expanded clones get a size class; other rows say once, few or many, or leave the size out.

d_call j_call v_call clone_size cdr3_nt cdr3_aa
TRBD2 TRBJ2-7 TRBV12-3/TRBV12-4 few TGTGCCAGCGGAGATAGCGGGAGTATCTCCTACGAGCAGTACTTC CASGDSGSISYEQYF
- TRBJ1-2 TRBV12-3/TRBV12-4 few TGTGCCACCTCAGTTTCGCTCCGGACAGACTTC CATSVSLRTDF
- TRBJ2-7 TRBV6-5 few TGTGCCAGTACTCAATCGTCCGCGGGGTTCGGGTACTTC CASTQSSAGFGYF
- TRBJ1-5 TRBV19 - TGTGCCAGTAAGACTGCGGACAGCTATCAGCCCCAGCATTTT CASKTADSYQPQHF
- TRBJ1-2 TRBV5-6 - TGTGCCAGCAGCTTGGGGTATTTGGGGGGCTACACCTTC CASSLGYLGGYTF
- TRBJ2-1 TRBV27 - TGTGCCAGCAGTTTAGACCAGGGCAGAGGTGAGCAGTTCTTC CASSLDQGRGEQFF
TRBD2 TRBJ2-7 TRBV19 medium-sized TGTGCCAGTAGTATTCGAAGCGGGAGGGCCTACGAGCAGTACTTC CASSIRSGRAYEQYF
TRBD2 TRBJ2-6 TRBV19 medium-sized TGTGCCAGTAGGTCGGGGAGGGGTTCAAACTCTGGGGCCAACGTCCTGACTTTC CASRSGRGSNSGANVLTF
TRBD2 TRBJ2-3 TRBV27 many TGTGCCAGCAGCTCCCGTGCTAGCGGTTTCACAGATACGCAGTATTTT CASSSRASGFTDTQYF
TRBD2 TRBJ2-2 TRBV7-3 - TGTGCCAGCAGCTTAAAAGGCGGTAGCGGGAGGTCCGAAACCGGGGAGCTGTTTTTT CASSLKGGSGRSETGELFF
TRBD1 TRBJ1-3 TRBV7-2 few TGTGCCAGCAGCTTATTTCAGGGGGCGGAACCCACCATATATTTT CASSLFQGAEPTIYF
TRBD2 TRBJ2-7 TRBV12-3/TRBV12-4 few TGTGCCAGCAGCCTCATGGCGGGGGAGTACGAGCAGTACTTC CASSLMAGEYEQYF
TRBD2 TRBJ2-7 TRBV12-3/TRBV12-4 many TGTGCCAGCAGTCAATTGACTAGCGGGAGGGCGACTCGGGAGCAGTACTTC CASSQLTSGRATREQYF
TRBD2 TRBJ2-5 TRBV6-5 medium-sized TGTGCCAGCAGTCCCCTTGTGGCTAGCGGGAGGGGTACCCAGTACTTC CASSPLVASGRGTQYF
- TRBJ1-5 TRBV19 many TGTGCCAGTAGGGCAGGTGCAAATCAGCCCCAGCATTTT CASRAGANQPQHF
- TRBJ2-3 TRBV27 medium-sized TGTGCCAGCAGTTTCCGGGACACAGATACGCAGTATTTT CASSFRDTDTQYF
TRBD2 TRBJ2-2 TRBV6-5 medium-sized TGTGCCAGCAGTTACTCCGGACTAGTCACCGGGGAGCTGTTTTTT CASSYSGLVTGELFF
- TRBJ2-1 TRBV6-4 - TGTGCCAGCAAAACTCAGGGTGAAGGCTCCTACAATGAGCAGTTCTTC CASKTQGEGSYNEQFF
- TRBJ2-7 TRBV5-1 once TGCGCCAGCAGCTTGGGCCCGGGGAGCTCCTACGAGCAGTACTTC CASSLGPGSSYEQYF
- TRBJ2-2 TRBV12-3/TRBV12-4 - TGTGCCAGCAGTAGCCGCGGTAGGGGGGTCACCGGGGAGCTGTTTTTT CASSSRGRGVTGELFF
- TRBJ2-1 TRBV7-6 - TGTGCCAGCAGCTTATTACTCCTCTACAATGAGCAGTTCTTC CASSLLLLYNEQFF
TRBD1 TRBJ1-3 TRBV18 few TGTGCCAGCTCCGGGACAGGGGCCCAGAGCTCTGGAAACACCATATATTTT CASSGTGAQSSGNTIYF
- TRBJ1-2 TRBV15 - TGTGCCACCAGCGTCCAAGGGGCGGATTTCGACTACACCTTC CATSVQGADFDYTF
- TRBJ2-2 TRBV4-3 few TGCGCCAGCAGCCAAGGGGAGTCCGGGGAGCTGTTTTTT CASSQGESGELFF
TRBD2 TRBJ2-1 TRBV7-9 - TGTGCCAGCAGCCCACGACTAGCGGGAGTACAGTACAATGAGCAGTTCTTC CASSPRLAGVQYNEQFF
- TRBJ2-1 TRBV7-2 - TGTGCCAGCAGTTCGGGGGTGGGGAATGAGCAGTTCTTC CASSSGVGNEQFF